This T cell receptor (beta chain) was sequenced for a study of T cell responses to AZD1222 COVID-19 vaccine. Study observations and caveats: Targets within unmutated variant regions were reportedly found for nearly half of spike-specific TCRs. Compared with day 0, the breadth and depth of the Spike-specific TCR repertoire rose significantly after two doses of AZD1222. Possibly, clonal diversity was underestimated; donors were largely white British and included more females. Baseline testing showed seropositivity in only a handful of AZD1222 recipients.

V shed 0 bases and J 4 bases; nucleotides not matched to a gene: 3. CDR1 SGHTA and CDR2 FQGNSA come from the germline V gene. CDR3 length: 15 residues. Note on this clone: Its antigen is currently unknown.

TCRdb's copy holds only in-frame clones and misses some; the assay was immunoSEQ multiplex PCR. The sample contains 87,000 or so clones, nearly 90% of which appear only once. The input for sequencing was peripheral blood, taken on day 0 of AZD1222 vaccination. This receptor was identified in an adult in good health. The chain couples TRBV7-2 to TRBJ2-1, with 7 bases that match TRBD1. CDR3 sequence reads: CASSLAQGQYNEQFF. DNA of the CDR3: TGTGCCAGCAGCTTAGCGCAGGGACAGTACAATGAGCAGTTCTTC.